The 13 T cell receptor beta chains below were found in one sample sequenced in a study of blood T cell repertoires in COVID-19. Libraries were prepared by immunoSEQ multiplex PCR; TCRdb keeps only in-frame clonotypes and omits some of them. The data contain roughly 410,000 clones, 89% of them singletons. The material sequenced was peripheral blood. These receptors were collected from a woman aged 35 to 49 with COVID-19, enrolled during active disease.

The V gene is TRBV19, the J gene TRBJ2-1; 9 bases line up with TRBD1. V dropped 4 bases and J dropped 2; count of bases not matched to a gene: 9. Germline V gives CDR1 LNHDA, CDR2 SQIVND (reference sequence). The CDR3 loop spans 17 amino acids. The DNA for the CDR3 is TGTGCCAGTAGTAACCGGGACAGGGTTTTGACCTACAATGAGCAGTTCTTC. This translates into CASSNRDRVLTYNEQFF.

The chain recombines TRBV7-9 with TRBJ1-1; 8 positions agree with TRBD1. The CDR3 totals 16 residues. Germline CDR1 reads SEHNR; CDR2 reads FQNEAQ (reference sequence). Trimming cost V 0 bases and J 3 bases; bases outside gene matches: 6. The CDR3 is CASSLARGTGHTEAFF. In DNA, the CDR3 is TGTGCCAGCAGCTTAGCGCGGGGGACAGGCCACACTGAAGCTTTCTTT.

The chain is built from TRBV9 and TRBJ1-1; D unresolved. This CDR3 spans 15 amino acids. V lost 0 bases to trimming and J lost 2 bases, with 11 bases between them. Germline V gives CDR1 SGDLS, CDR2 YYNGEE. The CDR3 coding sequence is TGTGCCAGCAGCGTAGGTTCACGAGGTAACACTGAAGCTTTCTTT. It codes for CASSVGSRGNTEAFF.

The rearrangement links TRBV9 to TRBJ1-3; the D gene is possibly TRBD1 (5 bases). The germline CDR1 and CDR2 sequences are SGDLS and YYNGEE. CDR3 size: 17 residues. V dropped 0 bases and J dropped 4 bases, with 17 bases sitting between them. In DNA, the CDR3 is TGTGCCAGCAGCGTAGGTTTTACAGGCCTTGAGGGAAACACCATATATTTT. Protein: CASSVGFTGLEGNTIYF. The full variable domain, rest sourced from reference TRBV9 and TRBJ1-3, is DSGVTQTPKHLITATGQRVTLRCSPRSGDLSVYWYQQSLDQGLQFLIQYYNGEERAKGNILERFSAQQFPDLHSELNLSSLELGDSALYFCASSVGFTGLEGNTIYFGEGSWLTVV.

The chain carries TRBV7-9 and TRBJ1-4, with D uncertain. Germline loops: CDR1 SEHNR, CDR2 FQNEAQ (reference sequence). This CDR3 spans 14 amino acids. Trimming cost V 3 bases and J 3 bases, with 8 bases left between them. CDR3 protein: CASSFSHSNEKLFF. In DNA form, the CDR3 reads TGTGCCAGCAGCTTTTCGCACTCTAATGAAAAACTGTTTTTT.

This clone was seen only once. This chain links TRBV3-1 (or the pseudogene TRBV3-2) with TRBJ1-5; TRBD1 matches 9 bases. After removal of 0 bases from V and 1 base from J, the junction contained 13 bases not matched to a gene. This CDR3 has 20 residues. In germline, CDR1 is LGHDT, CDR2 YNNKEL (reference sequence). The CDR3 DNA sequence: TGTGCCAGCAGCCAAGATCCAGGACAGGGGAGTATGAAGAGCAATCAGCCCCAGCATTTT. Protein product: CASSQDPGQGSMKSNQPQHF.

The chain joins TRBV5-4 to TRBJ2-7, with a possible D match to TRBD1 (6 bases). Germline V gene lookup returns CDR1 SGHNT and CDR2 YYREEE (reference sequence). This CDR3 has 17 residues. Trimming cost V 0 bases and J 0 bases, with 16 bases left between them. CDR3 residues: CASSLADRPESSYEQYF. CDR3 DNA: TGTGCCAGCAGCTTGGCAGACAGGCCTGAGAGCTCCTACGAGCAGTACTTC.

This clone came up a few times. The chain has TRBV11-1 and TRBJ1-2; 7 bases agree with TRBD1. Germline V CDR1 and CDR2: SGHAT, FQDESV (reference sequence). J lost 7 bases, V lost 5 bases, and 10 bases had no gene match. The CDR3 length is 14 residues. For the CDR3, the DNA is TGTGCCAGCAGCCCCCCGAGGGGGCTTGGTGGCTACACCTTC. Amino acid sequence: CASSPPRGLGGYTF.

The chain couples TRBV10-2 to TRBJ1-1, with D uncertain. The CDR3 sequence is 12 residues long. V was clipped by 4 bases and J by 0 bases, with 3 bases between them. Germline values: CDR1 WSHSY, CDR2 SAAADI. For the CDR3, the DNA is TGCGCCAGCAGTGCAGTGAACACTGAAGCTTTCTTT. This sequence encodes CASSAVNTEAFF.

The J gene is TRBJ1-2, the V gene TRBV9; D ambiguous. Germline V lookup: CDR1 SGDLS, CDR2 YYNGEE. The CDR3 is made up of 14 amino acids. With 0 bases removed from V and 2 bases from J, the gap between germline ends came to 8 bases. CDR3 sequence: CASSVGSVNYGYTF. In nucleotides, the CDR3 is TGTGCCAGCAGCGTAGGGTCGGTCAACTATGGCTACACCTTC.

The chain's CDR3 is CAISVDRGSTDTQYF. CDR3 bases: TGTGCCATCAGTGTGGACAGGGGAAGCACAGATACGCAGTATTTT. The V and J genes are TRBV10-3 and TRBJ2-3; 9 positions match TRBD1. The trim removed 4 bases at V and 0 bases at J, leaving 2 bases unmatched. Germline V gene lookup returns CDR1 ENHRY and CDR2 SYGVKD. The CDR3 length is 15 residues.

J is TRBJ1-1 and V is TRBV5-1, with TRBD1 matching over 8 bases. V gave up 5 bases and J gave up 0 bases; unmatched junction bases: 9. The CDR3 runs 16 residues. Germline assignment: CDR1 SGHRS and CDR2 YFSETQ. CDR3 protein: CASRRGTGPLNTEAFF. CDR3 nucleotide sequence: TGCGCCAGCAGACGAGGGACAGGTCCCCTGAACACTGAAGCTTTCTTT.

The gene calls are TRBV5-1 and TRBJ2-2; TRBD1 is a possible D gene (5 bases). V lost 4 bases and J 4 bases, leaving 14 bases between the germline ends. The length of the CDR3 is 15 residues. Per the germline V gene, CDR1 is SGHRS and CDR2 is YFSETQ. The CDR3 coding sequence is TGCGCCAGCAGCCCAATAGAACAGGCCACCGGGGAGCTGTTTTTT. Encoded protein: CASSPIEQATGELFF.